This TCR beta chain was recorded in a study of CD8 T cells in ankylosing spondylitis. Whole-study findings and limits: Reportedly, significant enrichment of disease-linked clones occurred in matched ankylosing spondylitis synovial fluid.

MiXCR, applied by TCRdb to the 5' RACE reads, yields one record per CDR3 protein. The repertoire includes approximately 100,000 distinct CDR3 sequences, almost 8.5% of them detected once, and nearly 10% sits in the top ten. This clonotype has at least ten counts. The antigen remains unidentified. The sequence came from a male donor with ankylosing spondylitis or in good health (not recorded which). Source material: blood, either unsorted or a sorted T cell fraction (not recorded which).

The CDR3 sequence: CASSLIQGIPGYTF. CDR3 coding DNA: TGTGCCAGCAGTTTAATACAGGGGATCCCTGGCTACACCTTC. The chain uses TRBV27 and TRBJ1-2, with 7 bases lining up with TRBD1. The germline CDR1 and CDR2 sequences are MNHEY and SMNVEV (reference sequence). This CDR3 is built from 14 residues. V shed 2 bases and J 7 bases; nucleotides not matched to a gene: 7.